These T cell receptor beta chains were read from a single sample in a study. TCRdb used MiXCR to reprocess the 5' RACE reads, holding one entry per CDR3 protein. The data show tens of thousands of distinct CDR3 sequences, roughly 28% seen once. Source material: tumor-infiltrating Tregs sorted from the breast tumor. All receptors come from a female donor with breast cancer. Both conserved end residues are part of each CDR3. The D gene is left open where the match is weak. Size is stated for part of the rows, as once, few or many counts, or as a class when the clone is expanded.

J | size | length | V | D | CDR3 | DNA
TRBJ1-5 | many | 15 | TRBV4-1 | TRBD1 | CASSRTGGGNQPQHF | TGCGCCAGCAGTCGAACAGGGGGCGGCAATCAGCCCCAGCATTTT
TRBJ2-3 | . | 14 | TRBV20-1 | . | CSALPLGMADTQYF | TGCAGTGCTCTTCCCCTGGGTATGGCAGATACGCAGTATTTT
TRBJ1-6 | . | 14 | TRBV18 | . | CASSPGIVEVPLHF | TGTGCCAGCTCACCAGGTATAGTGGAGGTACCCCTCCACTTT
TRBJ2-7 | . | 13 | TRBV4-2 | . | CASSQETSAEQYF | TGTGCCAGCAGCCAAGAGACTTCCGCTGAGCAGTACTTC
TRBJ2-3 | many | 15 | TRBV9 | . | CASSVVGGETDTQYF | TGTGCCAGCAGCGTAGTTGGAGGGGAGACAGATACGCAGTATTTT
TRBJ2-7 | few | 14 | TRBV12-3/TRBV12-4 | TRBD1 | CASSPGQGFWEQYF | TGTGCCAGCAGCCCGGGACAGGGTTTCTGGGAGCAGTACTTC
TRBJ1-1 | few | 13 | TRBV10-3 | . | CAISEGGNTEAFF | TGTGCCATCAGTGAGGGGGGGAACACTGAAGCTTTCTTT
TRBJ1-6 | few | 18 | TRBV6-1 | . | CASKMDGEMDSYNSPLHF | TGTGCCAGCAAGATGGACGGGGAGATGGATTCCTATAATTCACCCCTCCACTTT
TRBJ2-7 | many | 15 | TRBV7-9 | . | CASSPNPPGDYEQYF | TGTGCCAGCAGTCCAAACCCCCCCGGGGACTACGAGCAGTACTTC
TRBJ1-3 | few | 15 | TRBV7-9 | . | CAGSLRGDTGNTIYF | TGTGCCGGCAGCTTACGAGGGGATACTGGAAACACCATATATTTT
TRBJ1-2 | . | 16 | TRBV4-2 | . | CASSRPGQLEFYGYTF | TGTGCCAGCAGCCGGCCAGGACAGCTGGAATTCTATGGCTACACCTTC
TRBJ2-3 | few | 10 | TRBV7-3 | . | CAQLPDTQYF | TGTGCCCAACTTCCAGATACGCAGTATTTT
TRBJ2-2 | . | 15 | TRBV5-1 | . | CASSLDPGITGELFF | TGCGCCAGCAGCTTGGACCCAGGGATCACCGGGGAGCTGTTTTTT
TRBJ1-1 | few | 13 | TRBV25-1 | TRBD1 | CASIGTGGTEAFF | TGTGCCAGCATCGGGACAGGGGGCACTGAAGCTTTCTTT
TRBJ1-4 | once | 15 | TRBV7-8 | TRBD1 | CASSLVGQPNEKLFF | TGTGCCAGCAGCTTAGTGGGACAGCCTAATGAAAAACTGTTTTTT
TRBJ1-6 | . | 14 | TRBV7-9 | TRBD1 | CASSLGEGARPLHF | TGTGCCAGCAGCTTAGGAGAGGGGGCGCGACCCCTCCACTTT
TRBJ1-6 | . | 13 | TRBV12-3/TRBV12-4 | . | CASSLDYNSPLHF | TGTGCCAGCAGTTTAGATTATAATTCACCCCTCCACTTT
TRBJ2-3 | few | 17 | TRBV7-3 | . | CASSLGGGRWRTDTQYF | TGTGCCAGCAGCCTCGGAGGGGGGCGGTGGCGCACAGATACGCAGTATTTT
TRBJ2-1 | few | 14 | TRBV2 | . | CASSPQPHYNEQFF | TGTGCCAGCAGCCCCCAGCCGCACTACAATGAGCAGTTCTTC
TRBJ2-5 | . | 13 | TRBV20-1 | . | CSALPWGEEPQYF | TGCAGTGCTCTCCCCTGGGGGGAAGAGCCCCAGTACTTC
TRBJ2-7 | few | 15 | TRBV5-1 | . | CASTDGQGRSYEQYF | TGCGCCAGCACAGACGGCCAGGGGAGGTCCTACGAGCAGTACTTC
TRBJ2-1 | few | 14 | TRBV7-8 | . | CASSRRLLVYEQFF | TGTGCCAGCAGCCGGCGGTTGCTTGTCTATGAGCAGTTCTTC
TRBJ1-5 | . | 15 | TRBV3-1 | . | CASSPEGRGNQPQHF | TGTGCCAGCAGCCCTGAAGGGAGAGGGAATCAGCCCCAGCATTTT
TRBJ2-2 | . | 17 | TRBV11-3 | TRBD1 | CASSVNRGTSMGGELFF | TGTGCCAGCAGCGTCAACAGGGGTACTAGTATGGGCGGGGAGCTGTTTTTT
TRBJ1-5 | few | 12 | TRBV7-2 | . | CASSLANQPQHF | TGTGCCAGCAGCTTAGCCAATCAGCCCCAGCATTTT
TRBJ1-2 | many | 13 | TRBV6-1 | . | CASREGVKGGYTF | TGTGCCAGCAGAGAAGGCGTTAAAGGCGGCTACACCTTC
TRBJ1-2 | many | 15 | TRBV6-1 | . | CASSEAFGGVFGYTF | TGTGCCAGCAGTGAAGCGTTCGGGGGCGTTTTTGGCTACACCTTC
TRBJ1-6 | many | 15 | TRBV5-1 | . | CASSLMGTDNSPLHF | TGCGCCAGCAGCTTGATGGGGACCGATAATTCACCCCTCCACTTT
TRBJ1-6 | . | 16 | TRBV9 | . | CASSPPGGVNNSPLHF | TGTGCCAGCAGCCCCCCTGGAGGGGTCAATAATTCACCCCTCCACTTT
TRBJ2-5 | many | 16 | TRBV5-1 | TRBD2 | CASSLGSLAYQETQYF | TGCGCCAGCAGCTTGGGGTCACTAGCGTACCAAGAGACCCAGTACTTC
TRBJ2-5 | . | 13 | TRBV20-1 | . | CSASTPAQETQYF | TGCAGTGCTAGTACGCCAGCCCAAGAGACCCAGTACTTC
TRBJ1-1 | . | 15 | TRBV5-6 | . | CASSLAFRENTEAFF | TGTGCCAGCAGCTTGGCTTTCAGGGAAAACACTGAAGCTTTCTTT
TRBJ1-5 | many | 15 | TRBV5-1 | . | CASSLGPGLGQPQHF | TGCGCCAGCAGCTTGGGACCTGGATTGGGTCAGCCCCAGCATTTT